A single sample is the source of the 25 T cell receptor beta chains below, sequenced in a study of cytomegalovirus exposure and HLA in healthy donors. The PCR ran on 60 Vbeta and 13 Jbeta primers. TCRdb's table, derived via immunoSEQ multiplex PCR, lists solely in-frame clones and lacks some. Of around 150,000 clones detected, around 83% appear once; the ten largest clones hold around 4.1%. The sequenced sample consisted of PBMCs. These receptors came from a man in his fifties or sixties in good health and CMV-seropositive.

The rearrangement uses TRBV13 and TRBJ1-2; 8 bases match TRBD1. CDR1 and CDR2 from the germline V gene are PRHDT and FYEKMQ (reference sequence). V lost 4 bases and J lost 6; bases outside the gene matches: 7. The CDR3 sequence is 14 residues long. CDR3 DNA: TGTGCCAGCAGCTCGACAGGGGACCTGCATGGCTACACCTTC. This gives the protein CASSSTGDLHGYTF. The whole variable domain, remainder taken from reference TRBV13 and TRBJ1-2, is AAGVIQSPRHLIKEKRETATLKCYPIPRHDTVYWYQQGPGQDPQFLISFYEKMQSDKGSIPDRFSAQQFSDYHSELNMSSLELGDSALYFCASSSTGDLHGYTFGSGTRLTVV.

V gene TRBV27 combines with J gene TRBJ1-6; D not certain. Germline V gene sequence: CDR1 MNHEY, CDR2 SMNVEV (reference sequence). Trimming left V 5 bases short and J 5 bases short, with 16 bases between. This CDR3 has 16 residues. As DNA, the CDR3 is TGTGCCAGCAGTCCCCTTGCGGGCGCTCATAATTCACCCCTCCACTTT. Its protein product is CASSPLAGAHNSPLHF.

The V call is TRBV2, the J call TRBJ1-4; 7 bases agree with TRBD1. This CDR3 contains 15 residues. V gave up 1 base and J gave up 2 bases; unmatched junction bases: 1. Germline CDR1 SNHLY, CDR2 FYNNEI. CDR3 DNA: TGTGCCAGCAGTGAAGGAGGGGGCACTAATGAAAAACTGTTTTTT. This gives the protein CASSEGGGTNEKLFF.

The chain has TRBV9 and TRBJ1-1; 9 bases line up with TRBD1. CDR3 length: 16 amino acids. Per germline, CDR1 SGDLS and CDR2 YYNGEE. J lost 5 bases, V lost 0 bases, and 8 bases had no gene match. The chain's CDR3 is CASSVAAQGAHTEAFF. In nucleotides, the CDR3 is TGTGCCAGCAGCGTAGCCGCACAGGGGGCGCATACTGAAGCTTTCTTT.

This sequence joins TRBV27 and TRBJ2-1; 10 bases match TRBD2. V lost 6 bases to trimming and J lost 0 bases; unmatched junction nucleotides: 5. CDR1 and CDR2 from the germline V gene are MNHEY and SMNVEV (reference sequence). The CDR3 sequence is 16 residues long. The DNA for the CDR3 is TGTGCCAGCAGAATAACTAGCGGGGTCTCCTACAATGAGCAGTTCTTC. Protein product: CASRITSGVSYNEQFF.

This clone was seen once. V gene TRBV9 combines with J gene TRBJ2-1, with 10 nucleotides matching TRBD1. There are 16 residues in the CDR3. Germline CDR1 reads SGDLS; CDR2 reads YYNGEE. V was pared by 4 bases and J by 4 bases, with 8 bases of the junction left unmatched. The CDR3 loop is CASSTSGTGVYNEQFF. CDR3 bases: TGTGCCAGCAGCACATCCGGGACAGGGGTTTACAATGAGCAGTTCTTC.

This sequence joins TRBV6-6 and TRBJ2-5, with no clear D. The CDR3 spans 16 residues. The V end was cut by 2 bases, the J end by 1 base, with 14 bases between. Germline-derived CDR1 and CDR2 are MNHNY and SVGAGI (reference sequence). CDR3 residues: CASSYLFGGPQETQYF. Here the CDR3 DNA reads TGTGCCAGCAGTTACCTCTTCGGTGGGCCCCAAGAGACCCAGTACTTC.

The chain recombines TRBV7-9 with TRBJ2-3, with D maybe TRBD1 (5 bases). CDR1 and CDR2 from the germline V gene are SEHNR and FQNEAQ (reference sequence). The CDR3 loop spans 17 amino acids. Trimming cost V 0 bases and J 2 bases, with 15 bases left between them. The CDR3 reads CASSLALVRQNTDTQYF. The CDR3, as DNA: TGTGCCAGCAGCTTAGCGCTTGTGAGACAGAACACAGATACGCAGTATTTT.

The V call is TRBV7-2, the J call TRBJ2-5; no definite D call. The CDR3 contains 14 residues. Germline V gives CDR1 SGHTA, CDR2 FQGNSA. V lost 1 base and J 5 bases, leaving 11 bases between the germline ends. The CDR3 coding sequence is TGTGCCAGCAGCTTAGGCCGTCTCGGGGAGACCCAGTACTTC. Protein sequence: CASSLGRLGETQYF.

V is TRBV30 and J is TRBJ2-1, with 11 bases matching TRBD2. With 2 bases clipped from V and 7 bases from J, the junction kept 4 bases outside the gene matches. CDR1 GTSNPN and CDR2 SVGIG come from the germline V gene (reference sequence). This CDR3 is 14 amino acids long. CDR3 in amino acids: CAWSPTSGRNEQFF. The CDR3 nucleotides read TGTGCCTGGAGTCCTACTAGCGGGAGAAATGAGCAGTTCTTC.

This chain connects TRBV28 to TRBJ2-3; the match to TRBD2 covers 13 bases. The germline V gene has CDR1 MDHEN and CDR2 SYDVKM. V lost 9 bases, J lost 3 bases, and 6 bases stayed unmatched. CDR3 size: 15 residues. DNA for the CDR3: TGTGCCAGTACTAGCGGGGGGGCGGGAACAGATACGCAGTATTTT. Its translation is CASTSGGAGTDTQYF.

The chain joins TRBV28 to TRBJ2-5; weak D call: TRBD1 (5 bases). Gene TRBJ2-7 matches the end of the DNA better, so the J call may be wrong. Germline V lookup: CDR1 MDHEN, CDR2 SYDVKM. The CDR3 loop spans 15 amino acids. The DNA for the CDR3 is TGTGCCAGCAGGGCCTCTGGGGCAGGTATGGGCGAGCAGTACTTC. It specifies CASRASGAGMGEQYF.

The rearrangement links TRBV28 to TRBJ2-3, with a tentative D call TRBD1 (6 bases). CDR1 and CDR2 from the germline V gene are MDHEN and SYDVKM. The CDR3 is made up of 15 amino acids. With 5 bases removed from V and 0 bases from J, the gap between germline ends came to 12 bases. CDR3 sequence reads: CASSPQGGSTDTQYF. CDR3 DNA: TGTGCCAGCAGTCCACAGGGTGGGAGCACAGATACGCAGTATTTT.

The chain uses TRBV11-2 and TRBJ1-1; TRBD1 is a possible D gene (6 bases). Germline V gene data show CDR1 as SGHAT and CDR2 as FQNNGV. CDR3 length: 16 amino acids. The V and J ends lost 1 base and 1 base respectively, with 13 bases between them. Here the CDR3 DNA reads TGTGCCAGCAGCTTAGCTTTCCGGGACAAGAACACTGAAGCTTTCTTT. Amino acids: CASSLAFRDKNTEAFF.

V usage is TRBV6-5 and J usage is TRBJ2-1; TRBD2 agrees at 11 bases. This CDR3 is 15 amino acids long. The V and J ends lost 5 bases and 7 bases, in that order; junction bases with no gene match: 7. Per the germline V gene, CDR1 is MNHEY and CDR2 is SVGAGI. CDR3 sequence reads: CASSLLAGVVNEQFF. In DNA form, the CDR3 reads TGTGCCAGCAGTCTACTAGCGGGAGTTGTTAATGAGCAGTTCTTC.

This chain links TRBV6-5 with TRBJ1-5; 8 nucleotides agree with TRBD1. V lost 6 bases, J lost 4 bases, and 5 bases stayed unmatched. CDR3 size: 14 residues. CDR1 is MNHEY, CDR2 SVGAGI, per germline. The CDR3 spells CASRAGTGNQPQHF. CDR3 nucleotides: TGTGCCAGCAGGGCCGGGACAGGAAATCAGCCCCAGCATTTT.

There are a few counts of this clone. This chain links TRBV14 with TRBJ2-2, with 10 bases fitting TRBD2. CDR3 length: 16 residues. CDR1 and CDR2 from the germline V gene are SGHDN and FVKESK. The V gene end was trimmed by 0 bases and the J gene end by 5 bases; junction bases not matched to a gene: 3. The CDR3: CASSQDGSGGTGELFF. CDR3 nucleotides: TGTGCCAGCAGCCAAGATGGTAGCGGGGGGACCGGGGAGCTGTTTTTT.

The count of this clone is one. The rearrangement uses TRBV29-1 and TRBJ1-3; 10 bases match TRBD1. Germline CDR1 reads SQVTM; CDR2 reads ANQGSEA. This CDR3 spans 15 amino acids. V lost 6 bases, J lost 1 base, and 6 bases stayed unmatched. CDR3 amino acids: CSVAGQGMSGNTIYF. The CDR3 bases are TGCAGCGTAGCGGGACAGGGGATGTCTGGAAACACCATATATTTT.

The chain employs TRBV27 and TRBJ2-7; 9 bases are shared with TRBD2. The CDR3 totals 16 residues. The germline CDR1 and CDR2 sequences are MNHEY and SMNVEV (reference sequence). With 2 bases clipped from V and 1 base from J, the junction kept 6 bases outside the gene matches. The DNA for the CDR3 is TGTGCCAGCAGTTTAGCGGGAGGGCCCCCTTCCTACGAGCAGTACTTC. This codes for CASSLAGGPPSYEQYF.

The rearrangement joins TRBV14 to TRBJ2-5, with 8 nucleotides matching TRBD2. The CDR3 covers 15 residues. Germline CDR1 and CDR2: SGHDN and FVKESK. After removal of 0 bases from V and 7 bases from J, the junction contained 7 bases not matched to a gene. The CDR3 sequence is CASSQEGGGLGTQYF. As DNA, the CDR3 is TGTGCCAGCAGCCAAGAAGGAGGGGGACTAGGGACCCAGTACTTC.

This sequence joins TRBV15 and TRBJ2-1; the D gene is possibly TRBD2 (5 bases). This CDR3 spans 18 amino acids. Trimming stripped 2 bases from V and 4 bases from J, with 21 bases between. CDR1 is LNHNV, CDR2 YYDKDF, per germline (reference sequence). The CDR3 loop is CATSRNKRPVRRYNEQFF. The CDR3 coding sequence is TGTGCCACCAGCAGAAATAAGAGACCGGTTCGGAGGTACAATGAGCAGTTCTTC.

The V and J genes are TRBV10-2 and TRBJ2-2; 14 bases align to TRBD2. V shed 6 bases and J 0 bases; nucleotides not matched to a gene: 3. From germline, CDR1 is WSHSY and CDR2 SAAADI. The CDR3 has 17 residues. Here the CDR3 reads CASRGTSGGANTGELFF. The CDR3 nucleotides are TGCGCCAGCAGAGGGACTAGCGGGGGCGCGAACACCGGGGAGCTGTTTTTT.

The chain joins TRBV27 to TRBJ2-7; 9 bases are shared with TRBD1. The CDR3 totals 14 residues. V gave up 5 bases and J gave up 2 bases; unmatched junction bases: 4. Germline V gives CDR1 MNHEY, CDR2 SMNVEV (reference sequence). The DNA for the CDR3 is TGTGCCAGCAGTCCCCGGACAGGGGCCTACGAGCAGTACTTC. This sequence encodes CASSPRTGAYEQYF.

CDR3 in amino acids: CASSGRDRTSGELFF. In DNA, the CDR3 is TGTGCCAGCAGTGGCCGGGACAGGACGTCCGGGGAGCTGTTTTTT. This rearrangement joins TRBV6-5 to TRBJ2-2; 8 positions match TRBD1. V lost 5 bases and J lost 6; bases outside the gene matches: 8. Germline assignment: CDR1 MNHEY and CDR2 SVGAGI. The CDR3 covers 15 residues.

The chain is built from TRBV9 and TRBJ2-5; D is perhaps TRBD2 (6 bases). The DNA end is more similar to TRBJ2-7, so the J call may be wrong. This CDR3 region has 15 residues. CDR1 and CDR2 from the germline V gene are SGDLS and YYNGEE. This CDR3 is CASSVVGGPNYEQYF. CDR3 coding DNA: TGTGCCAGCAGCGTAGTGGGGGGACCCAACTACGAGCAGTACTTC.